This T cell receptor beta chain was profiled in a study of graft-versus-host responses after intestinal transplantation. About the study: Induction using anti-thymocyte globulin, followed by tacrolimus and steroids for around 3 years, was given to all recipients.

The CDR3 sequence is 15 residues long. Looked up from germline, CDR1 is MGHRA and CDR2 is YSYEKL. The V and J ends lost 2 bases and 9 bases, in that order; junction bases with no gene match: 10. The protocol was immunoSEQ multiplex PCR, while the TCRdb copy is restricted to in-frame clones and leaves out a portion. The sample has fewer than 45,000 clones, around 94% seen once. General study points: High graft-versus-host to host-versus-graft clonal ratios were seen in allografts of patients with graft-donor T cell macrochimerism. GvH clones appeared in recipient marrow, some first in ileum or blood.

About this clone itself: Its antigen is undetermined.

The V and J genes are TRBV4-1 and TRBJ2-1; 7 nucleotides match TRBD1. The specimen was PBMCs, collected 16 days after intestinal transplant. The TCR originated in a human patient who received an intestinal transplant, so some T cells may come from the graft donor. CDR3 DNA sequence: TGCGCCAGCAGCCAACCACTTGACAGGGCGAGTGAGCAGTTCTTC. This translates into CASSQPLDRASEQFF.